At least ten counts were recorded for the clone carrying this TCR beta chain. Its antigen is not identified. Hyperthyroidism patients were newly diagnosed, had disease duration under 2 months, and were aged 18 to 65 years. The PBMCs were sourced from fresh peripheral blood (about 9.7 ml). This sample is drawn from a study of T cells in Graves' hyperthyroidism and ophthalmopathy. RNA transcripts served as the template for amplifying TCR beta CDR3 regions. First-round RT-PCR of the TCR CDR3 relied on the HTBI primer set. TCRdb reprocessed the multiplex PCR reads via MiXCR and lists one record per CDR3 protein. Among a few hundred thousand distinct CDR3 sequences listed, less than 20% were seen once. The study, taken as a whole, reports: In the blood, most expanded thyroid clonotypes above 0.001 appeared as well. A median roughly six months before onset, the model predicted ophthalmopathy.

Trimming removed 5 bases from V and 4 bases from J, with 17 bases in between. The germline gives CDR1 MGHRA, CDR2 YSYEKL. The CDR3 sequence is 15 residues long. The TCR originated in a young woman with Graves' hyperthyroidism. The sequencing sample was made of blood. J is TRBJ1-2 and V is TRBV4-1; D may be TRBD1 (5 bases). The CDR3 nucleotides read TGCGCCAGCAGCTTATATTCGGAGGGGACCTATGGCTACACCTTC. This sequence encodes CASSLYSEGTYGYTF.